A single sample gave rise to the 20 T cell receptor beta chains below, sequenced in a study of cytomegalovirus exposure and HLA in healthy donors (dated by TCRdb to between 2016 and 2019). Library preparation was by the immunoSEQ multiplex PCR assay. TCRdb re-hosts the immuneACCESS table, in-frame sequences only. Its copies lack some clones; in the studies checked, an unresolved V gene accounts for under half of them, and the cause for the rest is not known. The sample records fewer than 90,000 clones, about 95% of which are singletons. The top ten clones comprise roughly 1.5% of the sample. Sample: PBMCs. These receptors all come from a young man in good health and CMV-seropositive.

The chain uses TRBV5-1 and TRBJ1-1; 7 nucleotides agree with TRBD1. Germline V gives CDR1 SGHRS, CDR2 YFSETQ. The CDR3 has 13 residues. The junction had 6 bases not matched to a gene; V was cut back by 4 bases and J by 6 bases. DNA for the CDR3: TGCGCCAGCAGCCGACAGGGAGAATCTGAAGCTTTCTTT. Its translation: CASSRQGESEAFF.

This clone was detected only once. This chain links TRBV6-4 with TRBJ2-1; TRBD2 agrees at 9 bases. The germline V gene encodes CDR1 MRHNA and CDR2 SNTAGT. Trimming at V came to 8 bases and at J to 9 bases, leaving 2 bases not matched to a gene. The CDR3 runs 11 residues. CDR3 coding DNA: TGTGCCAGCGGAGCGGGAGGTGAGCAGTTCTTC. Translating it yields CASGAGGEQFF.

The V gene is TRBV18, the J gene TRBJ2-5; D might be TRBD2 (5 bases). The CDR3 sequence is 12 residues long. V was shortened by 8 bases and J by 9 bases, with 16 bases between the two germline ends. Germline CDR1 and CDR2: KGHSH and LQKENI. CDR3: CASTPERGSQYF. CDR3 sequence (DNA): TGTGCCAGCACTCCGGAGAGAGGGTCCCAGTACTTC.

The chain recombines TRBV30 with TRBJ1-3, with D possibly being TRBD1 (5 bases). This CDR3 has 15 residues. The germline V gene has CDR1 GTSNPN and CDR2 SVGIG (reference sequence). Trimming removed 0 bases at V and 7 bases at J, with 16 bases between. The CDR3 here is CAWSVRQFLSNTIYF. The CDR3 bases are TGTGCCTGGAGTGTAAGACAGTTCCTTTCGAACACCATATATTTT.

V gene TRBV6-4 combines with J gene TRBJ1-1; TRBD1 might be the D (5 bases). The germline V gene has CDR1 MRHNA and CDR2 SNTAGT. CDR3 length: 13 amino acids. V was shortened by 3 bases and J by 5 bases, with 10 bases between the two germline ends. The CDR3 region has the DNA TGTGCCAGCAGTGATCGGCCAGGGACTGAAGCTTTCTTT. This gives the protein CASSDRPGTEAFF.

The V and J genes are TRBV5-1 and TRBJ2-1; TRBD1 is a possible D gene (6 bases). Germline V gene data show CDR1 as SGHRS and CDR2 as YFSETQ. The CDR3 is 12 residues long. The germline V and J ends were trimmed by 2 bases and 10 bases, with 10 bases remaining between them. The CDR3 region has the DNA TGCGCCAGCAGCTTCCCCGACAGGGAGCAGTTCTTC. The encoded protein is CASSFPDREQFF.

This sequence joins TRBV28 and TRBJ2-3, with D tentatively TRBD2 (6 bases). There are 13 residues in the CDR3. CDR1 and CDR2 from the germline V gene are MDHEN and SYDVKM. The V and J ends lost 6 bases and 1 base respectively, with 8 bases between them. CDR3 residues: CASRRGGTDTQYF. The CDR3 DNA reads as TGTGCCAGCAGGCGGGGCGGCACAGATACGCAGTATTTT.

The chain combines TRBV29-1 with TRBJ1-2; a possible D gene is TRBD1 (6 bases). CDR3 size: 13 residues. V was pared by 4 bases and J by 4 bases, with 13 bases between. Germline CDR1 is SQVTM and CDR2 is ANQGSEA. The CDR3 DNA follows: TGCAGCGTTGGGGAGCAGGGGCCCTATGGCTACACCTTC. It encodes CSVGEQGPYGYTF. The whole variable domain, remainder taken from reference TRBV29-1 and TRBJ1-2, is SAVISQKPSRDICQRGTSLTIQCQVDSQVTMMFWYRQQPGQSLTLIATANQGSEATYESGFVIDKFPISRPNLTFSTLTVSNMSPEDSSIYLCSVGEQGPYGYTFGSGTRLTVV.

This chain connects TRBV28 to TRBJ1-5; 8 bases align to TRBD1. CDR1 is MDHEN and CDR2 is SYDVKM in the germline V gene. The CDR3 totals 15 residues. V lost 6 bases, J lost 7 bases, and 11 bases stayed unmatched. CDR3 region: CASRLSAGGGQPQHF. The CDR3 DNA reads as TGTGCCAGCAGACTATCTGCAGGGGGCGGGCAGCCCCAGCATTTT.

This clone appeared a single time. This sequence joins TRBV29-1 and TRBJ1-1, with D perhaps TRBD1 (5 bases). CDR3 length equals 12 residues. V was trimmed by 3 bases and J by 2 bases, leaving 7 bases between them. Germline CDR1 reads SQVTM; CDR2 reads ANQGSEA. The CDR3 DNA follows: TGCAGCGTTGACGGGGGTAACACTGAAGCTTTCTTT. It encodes CSVDGGNTEAFF.

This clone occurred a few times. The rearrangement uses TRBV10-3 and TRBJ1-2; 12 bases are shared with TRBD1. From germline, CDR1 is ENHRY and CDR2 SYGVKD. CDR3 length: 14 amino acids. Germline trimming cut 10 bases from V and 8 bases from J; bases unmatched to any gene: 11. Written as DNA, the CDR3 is TGTGCCACAACCGGGACAGGGGGCGCGAGCGGCTACACCTTC. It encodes CATTGTGGASGYTF.

The CDR3 region has the DNA TGCGCCAGCAGCTTGCCCCAGGGTGAGACCCAGTACTTC. Protein: CASSLPQGETQYF. V and J are TRBV5-1 and TRBJ2-5; TRBD1 is a possible D gene (5 bases). Trimming shortened V by 1 base and J by 5 bases, and 9 bases separated the two germline ends. The CDR3 loop spans 13 amino acids. CDR1 is SGHRS, CDR2 YFSETQ, per germline.

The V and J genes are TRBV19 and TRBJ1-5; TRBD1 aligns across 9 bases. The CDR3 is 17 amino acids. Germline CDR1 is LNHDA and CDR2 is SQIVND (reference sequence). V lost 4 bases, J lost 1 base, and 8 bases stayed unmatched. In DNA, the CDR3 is TGTGCCAGTAGTAACCTACAGGGGGCATTGAGCAATCAGCCCCAGCATTTT. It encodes CASSNLQGALSNQPQHF.

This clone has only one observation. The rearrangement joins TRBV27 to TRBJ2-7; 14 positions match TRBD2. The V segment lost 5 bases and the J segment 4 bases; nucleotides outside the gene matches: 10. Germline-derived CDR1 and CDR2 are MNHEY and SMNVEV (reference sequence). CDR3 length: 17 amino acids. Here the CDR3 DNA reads TGTGCCAGCAGTACCGGGACTAGCGGGAGCCTTTCTTACGAGCAGTACTTC. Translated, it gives CASSTGTSGSLSYEQYF.

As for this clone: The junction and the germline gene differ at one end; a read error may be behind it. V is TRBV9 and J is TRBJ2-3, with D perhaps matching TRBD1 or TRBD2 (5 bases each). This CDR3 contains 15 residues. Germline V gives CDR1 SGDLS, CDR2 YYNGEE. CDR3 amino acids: CASNVGESSTDTQYF. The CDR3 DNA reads TGTGCCAGCAACGTAGGGGAGTCTAGCACAGATACGCAGTATTTT. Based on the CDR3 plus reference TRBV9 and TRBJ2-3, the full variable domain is DSGVTQTPKHLITATGQRVTLRCSPRSGDLSVYWYQQSLDQGLQFLIQYYNGEERAKGNILERFSAQQFPDLHSELNLSSLELGDSALYFCASNVGESSTDTQYFGPGTRLTVL.

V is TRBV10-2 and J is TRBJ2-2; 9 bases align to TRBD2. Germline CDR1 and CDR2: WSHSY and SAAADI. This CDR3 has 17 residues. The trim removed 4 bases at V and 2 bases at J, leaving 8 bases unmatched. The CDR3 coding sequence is TGCGCCAGCAGTGCGAGGGTAGCGGGAGAAAACACCGGGGAGCTGTTTTTT. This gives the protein CASSARVAGENTGELFF.

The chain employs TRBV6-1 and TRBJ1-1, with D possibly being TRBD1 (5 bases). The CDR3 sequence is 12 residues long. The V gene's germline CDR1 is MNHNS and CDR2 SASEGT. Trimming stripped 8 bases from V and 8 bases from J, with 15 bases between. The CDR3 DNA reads TGTGCCAGCCTGGGGCCAGCGGGGGAAGCTTTCTTT. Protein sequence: CASLGPAGEAFF.

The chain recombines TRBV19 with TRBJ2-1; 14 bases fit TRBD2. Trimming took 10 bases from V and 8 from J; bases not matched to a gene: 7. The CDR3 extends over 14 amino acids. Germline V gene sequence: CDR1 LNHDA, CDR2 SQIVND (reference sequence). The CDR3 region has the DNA TGTGCCACCATTGGACTAGCGGGAGGCTATGAGCAGTTCTTC. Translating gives CATIGLAGGYEQFF.

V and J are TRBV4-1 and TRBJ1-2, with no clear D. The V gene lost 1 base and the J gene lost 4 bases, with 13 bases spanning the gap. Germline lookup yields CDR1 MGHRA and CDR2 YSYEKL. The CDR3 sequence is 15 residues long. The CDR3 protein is CASSQVLDRGYGYTF. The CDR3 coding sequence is TGCGCCAGCAGCCAAGTCCTGGACCGGGGCTATGGCTACACCTTC.

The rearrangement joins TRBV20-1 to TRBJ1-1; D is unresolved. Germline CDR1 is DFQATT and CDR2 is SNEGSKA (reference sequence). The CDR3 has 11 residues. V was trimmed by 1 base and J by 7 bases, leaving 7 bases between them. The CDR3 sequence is CSARGEVEAFF. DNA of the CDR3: TGCAGTGCTAGAGGAGAGGTTGAAGCTTTCTTT.